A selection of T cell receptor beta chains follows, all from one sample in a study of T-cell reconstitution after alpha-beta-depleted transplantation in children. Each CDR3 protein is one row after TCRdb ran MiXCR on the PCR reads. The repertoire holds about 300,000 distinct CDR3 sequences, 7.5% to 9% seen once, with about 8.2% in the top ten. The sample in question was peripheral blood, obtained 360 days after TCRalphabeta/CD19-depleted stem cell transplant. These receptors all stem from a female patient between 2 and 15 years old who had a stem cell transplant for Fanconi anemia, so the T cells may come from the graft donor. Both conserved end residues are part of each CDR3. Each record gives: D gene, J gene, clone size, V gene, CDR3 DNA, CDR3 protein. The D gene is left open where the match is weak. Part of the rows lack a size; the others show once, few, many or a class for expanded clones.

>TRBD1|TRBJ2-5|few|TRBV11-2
TGTGCCAGCAGCTTAGAATACGGGACAGGGCCTATACAAGAGACCCAGTACTTC
CASSLEYGTGPIQETQYF
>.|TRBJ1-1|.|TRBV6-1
TGTGCCAGCAGTGTGACGGGCACCGTGAACACTGAAGCTTTCTTT
CASSVTGTVNTEAFF
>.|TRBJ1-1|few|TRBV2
TGTGCCAGCAGTGGCGGGGGGGCGACTGAAGCTTTCTTT
CASSGGGATEAFF
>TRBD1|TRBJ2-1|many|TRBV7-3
TGTGCCAGCAGCAAAGTGGGGACAGAAGACAATGAGCAGTTCTTC
CASSKVGTEDNEQFF
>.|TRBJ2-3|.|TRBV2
TGTGCCAGCAGTTCACCCTTAATTTTAGACGGCCTTGGGAGAACTTCGACGCAGTATTTT
CASSSPLILDGLGRTSTQYF
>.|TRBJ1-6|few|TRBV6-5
TGTGCCAGCAGTTACTCGGGGGAGAGCAATTCACCCCTCCACTTT
CASSYSGESNSPLHF
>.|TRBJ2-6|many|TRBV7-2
TGTGCCAGCAGCTTAGTTCCCGTTCCTGGGGCCAACGTCCTGACTTTC
CASSLVPVPGANVLTF
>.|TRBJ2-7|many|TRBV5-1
TGCGCCAGCAACTTCCTCCACAGGGTATCGGGAAACGAGCAGTACTTC
CASNFLHRVSGNEQYF
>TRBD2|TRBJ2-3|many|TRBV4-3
TGCGCCAGCAGCCAAGAAGGAGCGGGGGGTAACTTGGATACGCAGTATTTT
CASSQEGAGGNLDTQYF
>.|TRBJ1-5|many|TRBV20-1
TGCAGCGCCGGGGAGGGGGTAAATCGTCAGCCCCAGCATTTT
CSAGEGVNRQPQHF
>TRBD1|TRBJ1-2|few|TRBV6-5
TGTGCCAGCAGCCACGACAGGGACAGATATGGCTACACCTTC
CASSHDRDRYGYTF
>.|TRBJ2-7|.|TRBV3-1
TGTGCCAGCAGCCCAACAGGGGGGGTTATCTACGAGCAGTACTTC
CASSPTGGVIYEQYF
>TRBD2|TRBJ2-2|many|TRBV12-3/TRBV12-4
TGTGCCAGCAGTTTGTCAGCGGGGGGAACGAACACCGGGGAGCTGTTTTTT
CASSLSAGGTNTGELFF
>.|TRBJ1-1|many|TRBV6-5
TGTGCCAGCAGTTATCCCATTCAGGGGAACACTGAAGCTTTCTTT
CASSYPIQGNTEAFF
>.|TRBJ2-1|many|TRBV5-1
TGCGCCAGCAGCTTGGTAGGGTCTCCCAATGAGCAGTTCTTC
CASSLVGSPNEQFF